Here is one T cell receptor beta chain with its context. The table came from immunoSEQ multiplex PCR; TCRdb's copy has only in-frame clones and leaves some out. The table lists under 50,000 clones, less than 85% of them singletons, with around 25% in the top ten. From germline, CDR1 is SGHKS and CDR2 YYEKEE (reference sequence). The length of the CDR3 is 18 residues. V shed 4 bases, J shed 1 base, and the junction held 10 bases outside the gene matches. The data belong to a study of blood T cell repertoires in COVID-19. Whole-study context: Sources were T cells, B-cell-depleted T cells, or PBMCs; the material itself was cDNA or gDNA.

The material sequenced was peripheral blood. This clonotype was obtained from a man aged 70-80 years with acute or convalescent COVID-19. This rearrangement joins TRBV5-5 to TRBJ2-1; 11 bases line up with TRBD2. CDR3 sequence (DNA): TGTGCCAGCAGCCGGGAGTTAGCGGGAGGGCTTTCCTACAATGAGCAGTTCTTC. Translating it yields CASSRELAGGLSYNEQFF.